This record concerns one T cell receptor beta chain sequence. The antigen remains unidentified. The PCR used 60 Vbeta and 13 Jbeta primers. Repertoires were generated with immunoSEQ multiplex PCR, while TCRdb's copy carries only in-frame clones and drops some. The table has about 110,000 clones, roughly 69% seen once. Per germline, CDR1 LNHDA and CDR2 SQIVND (reference sequence). The CDR3 extends over 14 amino acids. Trimming removed 9 bases at V and 4 bases at J, with 18 bases between. The data belong to a study of cytomegalovirus exposure and HLA in healthy donors. Broader study findings: Rare TCR sequences dominated, though some public TCRs recurred in many donors. The study listed 164 cytomegalovirus-associated TCR beta chains. Researchers left out some V segments, among them TRBV6-2 and TRBV6-3, as indistinguishable. Cytomegalovirus status was reportedly diagnosed by the classifier with high specificity and sensitivity.

The chain is built from TRBV19 and TRBJ1-1; weak D call: TRBD1 (6 bases). This sequence originates from a woman between 65 and 79 years old in good health and CMV-seropositive. Sequencing input: PBMCs. The CDR3 region has the DNA TGTGCCAGCGCCCCACAGGGTGGCATCACTGAAGCTTTCTTT. Translation: CASAPQGGITEAFF.